This entry lists 26 T cell receptor beta chains sequenced from one sample in a study of graft-versus-host responses after intestinal transplantation. Profiled with immunoSEQ multiplex PCR; TCRdb holds only in-frame clones, not every one. The table records roughly 80,000 clones, about nine tenths of them present only once. The antigens of these receptors remain unknown. The input for sequencing was unstimulated CD8+ T cells sorted from spleen or lymph node cells, taken before transplant. Receptors were obtained from a human donor who was the organ donor for an intestinal transplant.

The rearrangement joins TRBV6-5 to TRBJ2-7; D is unresolved. Trimming stripped 5 bases from V and 4 bases from J, with 12 bases between. This CDR3 comprises 13 residues. Germline V lookup: CDR1 MNHEY, CDR2 SVGAGI. The CDR3 loop reads CASSEFGYYEQYF. DNA of the CDR3: TGTGCCAGCAGTGAATTTGGGTATTACGAGCAGTACTTC.

CDR3 DNA: TGTGCCAGCACGGGGAGAGAAGCCTCCTACGAGCAGTACTTC. Translating gives CASTGREASYEQYF. V usage is TRBV2 and J usage is TRBJ2-7, with D maybe TRBD2 (5 bases). Germline values: CDR1 SNHLY, CDR2 FYNNEI. Trimming cost V 7 bases and J 0 bases, with 13 bases left between them. The CDR3 has 14 residues.

The chain is built from TRBV11-2 and TRBJ2-2; maybe TRBD2 (6 bases). CDR1 and CDR2 (germline): SGHAT, FQNNGV. The CDR3 has 18 residues. Trimming took 5 bases from V and 2 from J, leaving 21 bases between them. Written as DNA, the CDR3 is TGTGCCAGCAGCATGCGGGGCACCTCGTTACCCAACACCGGGGAGCTGTTTTTT. Its protein product is CASSMRGTSLPNTGELFF.

This chain links TRBV9 with TRBJ1-1, with TRBD1 as a possible D gene (5 bases). CDR1 and CDR2 (germline): SGDLS, YYNGEE. The V end lost 0 bases, the J end lost 5 bases, and 11 bases lay between the germline ends. The CDR3 consists of 14 residues. The DNA of the CDR3 is TGTGCCAGCAGCGTAGATGCAGGGTCGACTGAAGCTTTCTTT. It codes for CASSVDAGSTEAFF.

The chain recombines TRBV5-1 with TRBJ1-1, with D maybe TRBD1 (6 bases). The V and J ends lost 7 bases and 1 base respectively, with 11 bases between them. Germline CDR1 reads SGHRS; CDR2 reads YFSETQ. The CDR3 totals 13 residues. The CDR3 here is CASRPQGNTEAFF. CDR3 bases: TGCGCCAGCCGTCCACAGGGGAACACTGAAGCTTTCTTT.

CDR3 DNA sequence: TGTGCCAGCAGACCGGGACAGGGGTCCTACGAGCAGTACTTC. Its protein is CASRPGQGSYEQYF. The rearrangement uses TRBV6-1 and TRBJ2-7; TRBD1 matches 10 bases. The trim removed 6 bases at V and 1 base at J, leaving 3 bases unmatched. The CDR3 is 14 amino acids. The germline CDR1 and CDR2 sequences are MNHNS and SASEGT.

The chain combines TRBV7-8 with TRBJ1-6; no firm D call. The V gene's germline CDR1 is SGHVS and CDR2 FQNEAQ. The CDR3 is made up of 17 amino acids. Trimming stripped 4 bases from V and 2 bases from J, with 15 bases between. CDR3 nucleotide sequence: TGTGCCAGCAGCTACCTAGAGGGAGGAGCCTATAATTCACCCCTCCACTTT. It encodes CASSYLEGGAYNSPLHF.

The chain recombines TRBV5-6 with TRBJ2-5; a weak D match, TRBD2 (7 bases). This CDR3 spans 14 amino acids. V was cut by 2 bases and J by 2 bases, with 10 bases left in between. The germline gives CDR1 SGHDT, CDR2 YYEEEE. Written as DNA, the CDR3 is TGTGCCAGCAGCTTCGGGGGGCGGCAAGAGACCCAGTACTTC. Translating it yields CASSFGGRQETQYF.

V gene TRBV28 combines with J gene TRBJ2-2, with 9 positions matching TRBD2. After removal of 6 bases from V and 1 base from J, the junction contained 6 bases not matched to a gene. The CDR3 has 16 residues. The V gene's germline CDR1 is MDHEN and CDR2 SYDVKM. CDR3 sequence: CASSPSTSGNTGELFF. CDR3 nucleotides: TGTGCCAGCAGCCCCTCGACTAGCGGGAACACCGGGGAGCTGTTTTTT.

The gene calls are TRBV4-2 and TRBJ2-7, with D unresolved. The germline V gene has CDR1 LGHNA and CDR2 YNFKEQ. The CDR3 has 15 residues. Deletions cut 4 bases from V and 0 bases from J, with 13 bases between. CDR3 in amino acids: CASSRQSLSSYEQYF. The CDR3, as DNA: TGTGCCAGCAGCCGTCAATCGCTGAGCTCCTACGAGCAGTACTTC.

This chain joins TRBV19 and TRBJ1-5, with 10 bases lining up with TRBD1. The CDR3 sequence is 14 residues long. V trimming: 3 bases; J trimming: 7 bases; junction bases outside the gene matches: 3. The V gene's germline CDR1 is LNHDA and CDR2 SQIVND (reference sequence). Written as DNA, the CDR3 is TGTGCCAGTAGTATGCCGGACAGGGGGCAGCCCCAGCATTTT. It specifies CASSMPDRGQPQHF. Based on the CDR3 plus reference TRBV19 and TRBJ1-5, the full variable domain is DGGITQSPKYLFRKEGQNVTLSCEQNLNHDAMYWYRQDPGQGLRLIYYSQIVNDFQKGDIAEGYSVSREKKESFPLTVTSAQKNPTAFYLCASSMPDRGQPQHFGDGTRLSIL.

This chain joins TRBV12-2 and TRBJ1-5. TRBV12-2 is a known pseudogene. This CDR3 has 16 amino acids. CDR3 sequence (DNA): TGTGCAAGTCGCTTTCGGAGGAGGGGCCGACATCAGCCCCAGCATTTT. It yields the protein CASRFRRRGRHQPQHF.

This clone was counted a few times. The chain uses TRBV28 and TRBJ1-5; perhaps TRBD1 as D (5 bases). V gave up 7 bases and J gave up 5 bases, with 15 bases separating them. CDR3 length: 14 amino acids. Per the germline V gene, CDR1 is MDHEN and CDR2 is SYDVKM. The CDR3 nucleotides are TGTGCCAGCACCACCGTGGGGGGGGATCAGCCCCAGCATTTT. This codes for CASTTVGGDQPQHF.

The genes are TRBV4-1 and TRBJ1-5, with 7 bases aligning to TRBD1. The CDR3 length is 18 residues. The germline CDR1 and CDR2 sequences are MGHRA and YSYEKL. The V and J ends lost 0 bases and 0 bases, in that order; junction bases with no gene match: 8. CDR3 DNA: TGCGCCAGCAGCCAAGATGGGGGACAGACCTATAGCAATCAGCCCCAGCATTTT. This translates into CASSQDGGQTYSNQPQHF.

The chain is built from TRBV6-1 and TRBJ2-2; 15 nucleotides agree with TRBD2. The junction had 0 bases not matched to a gene; V was cut back by 4 bases and J by 6 bases. The germline CDR1 and CDR2 sequences are MNHNS and SASEGT. CDR3 length: 15 residues. In DNA form, the CDR3 reads TGTGCCAGCAGTGGGACTAGCGGGGGGGCCGGGGAGCTGTTTTTT. Translating gives CASSGTSGGAGELFF.

The genes are TRBV5-1 and TRBJ2-7; D gene uncertain. The V gene lost 0 bases and the J gene lost 0 bases, with 4 bases spanning the gap. This CDR3 has 13 residues. The germline V gene encodes CDR1 SGHRS and CDR2 YFSETQ. The CDR3 here is CASSLEVSYEQYF. The CDR3 DNA reads TGCGCCAGCAGCTTGGAGGTCTCCTACGAGCAGTACTTC.

The V and J genes are TRBV27 and TRBJ1-1, with TRBD1 matching over 8 bases. The germline CDR1 and CDR2 sequences are MNHEY and SMNVEV (reference sequence). The CDR3 has 18 residues. V lost 5 bases and J lost 2; bases outside the gene matches: 16. The CDR3 DNA reads TGTGCCAGCAGTGGCGTGACCCTACTCCAGGGGGCAAACACTGAAGCTTTCTTT. It yields the protein CASSGVTLLQGANTEAFF.

In DNA, the CDR3 is TGTGCCAGCAGCGTAGGTACAGCGAACACTGAAGCTTTCTTT. Translation: CASSVGTANTEAFF. The chain couples TRBV9 to TRBJ1-1; the D is unclear. Looked up from germline, CDR1 is SGDLS and CDR2 is YYNGEE. This CDR3 contains 14 residues. V was clipped by 0 bases and J by 1 base, with 7 bases between them.

The rearrangement links TRBV19 to TRBJ1-5; D is unresolved. This CDR3 is 13 amino acids long. V was cut by 5 bases and J by 6 bases, with 11 bases left in between. The germline CDR1 and CDR2 sequences are LNHDA and SQIVND (reference sequence). The CDR3, as DNA: TGTGCCAGTAGTTACGGGTCTCGTCAGCCCCAGCATTTT. Translating gives CASSYGSRQPQHF. The full variable domain, rest sourced from reference TRBV19 and TRBJ1-5, is DGGITQSPKYLFRKEGQNVTLSCEQNLNHDAMYWYRQDPGQGLRLIYYSQIVNDFQKGDIAEGYSVSREKKESFPLTVTSAQKNPTAFYLCASSYGSRQPQHFGDGTRLSIL.

This clone was detected only once. V is TRBV18 and J is TRBJ2-7; TRBD2 aligns across 8 bases. The V gene's germline CDR1 is KGHSH and CDR2 LQKENI. Trimming took 6 bases from V and 3 from J; bases not matched to a gene: 7. The CDR3 loop spans 14 amino acids. CDR3 sequence: CASSTGGDHYEQYF. DNA for the CDR3: TGTGCCAGCTCCACGGGAGGGGACCACTACGAGCAGTACTTC.

The rearrangement joins TRBV19 to TRBJ1-5; D is ambiguous. Trimming shortened V by 0 bases and J by 0 bases, and 9 bases separated the two germline ends. Germline assignment: CDR1 LNHDA and CDR2 SQIVND (reference sequence). The CDR3 runs 16 residues. CDR3 DNA: TGTGCCAGTAGTATAGACATCTTGGATAGCAATCAGCCCCAGCATTTT. Protein sequence: CASSIDILDSNQPQHF.

This clone appeared a single time. This rearrangement joins TRBV4-1 to TRBJ1-5; possible D gene TRBD1, 5 bases. This CDR3 has 15 amino acids. The germline V and J ends were trimmed by 0 bases and 7 bases, with 13 bases remaining between them. Germline-derived CDR1 and CDR2 are MGHRA and YSYEKL. The CDR3 protein is CASSQEGRDGQPQHF. In DNA form, the CDR3 reads TGCGCCAGCAGCCAAGAAGGTAGGGACGGACAGCCCCAGCATTTT.

The chain links TRBV7-3 to TRBJ1-1; 9 bases map to TRBD1. Losses at the gene ends were 0 bases for V and 7 bases for J; bases not matched to a gene: 6. This CDR3 contains 15 residues. Germline V CDR1 and CDR2: SGHTA, FQGTGA. The CDR3 region is CASSLTGTGKNEAFF. The CDR3 DNA sequence: TGTGCCAGCAGCTTAACTGGGACAGGGAAGAATGAAGCTTTCTTT.

The CDR3 spells CASSQDDSGDPYGYTF. The CDR3 nucleotides read TGCGCCAGCAGCCAAGACGACAGCGGAGACCCCTATGGCTACACCTTC. This chain joins TRBV4-1 and TRBJ1-2; a weak D match, TRBD1 (5 bases). The CDR3 has 16 residues. The V and J ends lost 0 bases and 4 bases respectively, with 15 bases between them. Germline-derived CDR1 and CDR2 are MGHRA and YSYEKL.

The V call is TRBV7-6, the J call TRBJ2-7; 11 bases match TRBD2. Germline CDR1 is SGHVS and CDR2 is FNYEAQ. The CDR3 is 17 residues long. J lost 4 bases, V lost 3 bases, and 11 bases had no gene match. CDR3 sequence reads: CASSFHPTSGGSYEQYF. The CDR3 nucleotides are TGTGCCAGCAGCTTCCACCCTACTAGCGGGGGATCGTACGAGCAGTACTTC.

CDR3 region: CASSRGPSGAFYEQYF. The CDR3 DNA reads TGTGCCAGCAGCCGCGGACCTAGCGGGGCTTTCTACGAGCAGTACTTC. The V call is TRBV13, the J call TRBJ2-7, with 9 bases that match TRBD2. The CDR3 extends over 16 amino acids. V shed 5 bases and J 3 bases; nucleotides not matched to a gene: 11. Looked up from germline, CDR1 is PRHDT and CDR2 is FYEKMQ (reference sequence). The full variable domain, its missing parts supplied by reference TRBV13 and TRBJ2-7, is AAGVIQSPRHLIKEKRETATLKCYPIPRHDTVYWYQQGPGQDPQFLISFYEKMQSDKGSIPDRFSAQQFSDYHSELNMSSLELGDSALYFCASSRGPSGAFYEQYFGPGTRLTVT.